These 26 T cell receptor beta chains were all obtained from the same sample, sequenced in a study of blood T cells in healthy people across ages (dated by TCRdb to 2013 to 2016). The method was 5' RACE. TCRdb shows the sequencer as Illumina HiSeq 2500. A second roughly 7 to 12 cycle PCR used a sample-barcoded 5' primer and a J-beta primer mix. TCRdb passed the public sequencing reads through fastp at Q25 and MiXCR, retaining productive beta sequences. Each CDR3 protein appears once, grouped with its most common genes and DNA. The sample table shows about 640,000 distinct CDR3 sequences, and approximately 30% are seen once. Of the sample, roughly 14% is held by the ten largest clones. The material sequenced was blood. All receptors derive from a woman older than 75 in good health.

Comment on this clonotype: At one end the junction does not follow the germline gene, possibly because of a read error. V is TRBV6-2 or TRBV6-3 and J is TRBJ2-3; TRBD2 might be the D (5 bases). The CDR3 extends over 13 amino acids. Germline V gene sequence: CDR1 MNHEY, CDR2 SVGEGT. The CDR3 coding sequence is TGTGCCAGCAGTTACGAGGCGAGGGATATGCAGTATTTT. Translation gives CASSYEARDMQYF.

This clonotype showed up just once. This could be a read error, since a much larger clone is one nucleotide away. The chain couples TRBV30 to TRBJ1-4; D is perhaps TRBD1 (6 bases). Germline values: CDR1 GTSNPN, CDR2 SVGIG (reference sequence). The CDR3 consists of 15 residues. The CDR3: CARSVTGLTNEKLFF. The CDR3 DNA reads as TGTGCCCGGAGTGTGACAGGTCTGACTAATGAAAAACTGTTTTTT.

Turning to this clonotype: Given a much more abundant clone one base away, this may be a read error. This chain connects TRBV18 to TRBJ2-5, with 7 bases aligning to TRBD1. The end of the DNA fits TRBJ2-1 better, so the J call may be wrong. The length of the CDR3 is 15 residues. Germline V gene data show CDR1 as KGHSH and CDR2 as LQKENI. The CDR3 here is CASSPFTGTEETQFF. The CDR3 DNA reads TGTGCCAGCTCACCATTCACCGGGACAGAAGAGACCCAGTTCTTC.

The chain is built from TRBV6-5 and TRBJ2-3, with TRBD1 matching over 11 bases. Germline lookup yields CDR1 MNHEY and CDR2 SVGAGI. The CDR3 is 14 residues long. The J segment lost 5 bases and the V segment lost 11 bases, leaving 9 bases of the junction unmatched. This chain's CDR3 is CAGGTGTGGDTQYF. The CDR3 DNA sequence: TGTGCCGGCGGAACCGGGACAGGGGGAGATACGCAGTATTTT.

This clonotype appeared many times. The chain couples TRBV30 to TRBJ2-7, with a possible D match to TRBD1 (5 bases). This CDR3 has 13 amino acids. Trimming cost V 3 bases and J 5 bases, with 14 bases left between them. Per the germline V gene, CDR1 is GTSNPN and CDR2 is SVGIG (reference sequence). The CDR3 DNA sequence: TGTGCCTGGAGACAGGACATTCGCCACGAGCAGTACTTC. It translates to CAWRQDIRHEQYF.

The J gene is TRBJ1-5, the V gene TRBV18; D is undetermined. This CDR3 spans 16 amino acids. Germline V lookup: CDR1 KGHSH, CDR2 LQKENI. Trimming took 3 bases from V and 2 from J, leaving 14 bases between them. The CDR3 loop is CASSPSMGKRNQPQHF. DNA for the CDR3: TGTGCCAGCTCACCGAGTATGGGAAAGCGCAATCAGCCCCAGCATTTT.

The chain joins TRBV29-1 to TRBJ1-1; the D gene is possibly TRBD1 (5 bases). The length of the CDR3 is 13 residues. Germline CDR1 SQVTM, CDR2 ANQGSEA. The V gene lost 6 bases and the J gene lost 0 bases, with 11 bases spanning the gap. The CDR3 reads CSVRSQVNTEAFF. The CDR3 bases are TGCAGCGTGCGCTCACAGGTGAACACTGAAGCTTTCTTT.

This clonotype appeared a few times. V usage is TRBV6-1 and J usage is TRBJ1-5; D is ambiguous. V lost 4 bases, J lost 3 bases, and 16 bases lay in between. Germline CDR1 and CDR2: MNHNS and SASEGT. This CDR3 comprises 16 residues. The CDR3 DNA sequence: TGTGCCAGCAGTGTGAAGGCGGCAGTTTACAATCAGCCCCAGCATTTT. Its protein is CASSVKAAVYNQPQHF.

This clonotype turned up a few times. The rearrangement links TRBV29-1 to TRBJ1-2, with D possibly matching TRBD1 (5 bases). Trimming stripped 1 base from V and 2 bases from J, with 11 bases between. Germline CDR1 and CDR2: SQVTM and ANQGSEA. This CDR3 has 14 residues. For the CDR3, the DNA is TGCAGCGTTGAAGCTGGTTCAGGGAACTATGGCTACACCTTC. It specifies CSVEAGSGNYGYTF.

This clonotype appeared many times. The CDR3 DNA reads as TGTGCCATCAGTCCGGGGGGCACAGATACGCAGTATTTT. Translated: CAISPGGTDTQYF. V is TRBV10-3 and J is TRBJ2-3; a weak D match, TRBD2 (6 bases). The V gene lost 5 bases and the J gene lost 1 base, with 7 bases spanning the gap. The CDR3 is made up of 13 amino acids. The germline V gene has CDR1 ENHRY and CDR2 SYGVKD.

This clonotype was picked up one time. The chain links TRBV5-1 to TRBJ1-1; no definite D call. Germline CDR1 and CDR2: SGHRS and YFSETQ. CDR3 length: 13 residues. V lost 3 bases and J lost 4, with 10 bases in between. The CDR3 DNA sequence: TGCGCCAGCAGCTATAATGGGCCCACTGAAGCTTTCTTT. Amino acid sequence: CASSYNGPTEAFF.

This clonotype has a count of ten or more. A much larger clone sits a single nucleotide away, making a read error possible. V gene TRBV10-3 combines with J gene TRBJ2-5; D may be TRBD2 (5 bases). There are 12 residues in the CDR3. CDR1 and CDR2 (germline): ENHRY, SYGVKD. With 7 bases removed from V and 11 bases from J, the gap between germline ends came to 17 bases. In DNA form, the CDR3 reads TGTGCCATCATGGCAGCGGATAATGAGCAGTACTTC. Translating it yields CAIMAADNEQYF.

The J gene is TRBJ1-1, the V gene TRBV20-1; D gene unclear. Germline loops: CDR1 DFQATT, CDR2 SNEGSKA (reference sequence). The V and J ends lost 3 bases and 1 base respectively, with 12 bases between them. This CDR3 has 14 amino acids. This CDR3 reads CSARVQLQNTEAFF. In DNA, the CDR3 is TGCAGTGCTAGGGTACAGTTACAGAACACTGAAGCTTTCTTT.

This clonotype appeared a few times. A much larger clone sits a single nucleotide away, making a read error possible. The chain uses TRBV7-3 and TRBJ2-5, with 9 nucleotides matching TRBD2. The germline V gene encodes CDR1 SGHTA and CDR2 FQGTGA. The CDR3 covers 14 residues. After removal of 4 bases from V and 11 bases from J, the junction contained 11 bases not matched to a gene. The DNA of the CDR3 is TGTGCCAGCAGCTCCGGGACTAGCCTTGGTGAGCAGTACTTC. Its protein product is CASSSGTSLGEQYF.

The V call is TRBV5-1, the J call TRBJ2-1; 7 bases align to TRBD1. From germline, CDR1 is SGHRS and CDR2 YFSETQ. With 0 bases clipped from V and 4 bases from J, the junction kept 13 bases outside the gene matches. There are 18 residues in the CDR3. CDR3 bases: TGCGCCAGCAGCTTGGGGGTTGATCCCCGACAGGGTTACAATGAGCAGTTCTTC. Translating it yields CASSLGVDPRQGYNEQFF.

This clonotype has ten or more counts. This chain uses TRBV9 with TRBJ2-1, with D hard to call. The V end was cut by 1 base, the J end by 6 bases, with 5 bases between. Germline V gene data show CDR1 as SGDLS and CDR2 as YYNGEE. The CDR3 has 12 residues. Written as DNA, the CDR3 is TGTGCCAGCAGCGTATATTTCAATGAGCAGTTCTTC. Its translation: CASSVYFNEQFF. The entire variable domain, with the rest obtained from reference TRBV9 and TRBJ2-1, is as follows: DSGVTQTPKHLITATGQRVTLRCSPRSGDLSVYWYQQSLDQGLQFLIQYYNGEERAKGNILERFSAQQFPDLHSELNLSSLELGDSALYFCASSVYFNEQFFGPGTRLTVL.

The rearrangement uses TRBV4-1 and TRBJ2-3; 8 positions agree with TRBD2. There are 18 residues in the CDR3. J was trimmed by 4 bases and V by 0 bases; bases with no gene match: 12. Germline V gene lookup returns CDR1 MGHRA and CDR2 YSYEKL. As DNA, the CDR3 is TGCGCCAGCAGCCAAGAGTCCTCGGGGGGGCCATTCGCAGATACGCAGTATTTT. Its translation: CASSQESSGGPFADTQYF.

With respect to this clonotype: A junction boundary mismatches the germline segment, possibly from a read error. The genes are TRBV7-8 and TRBJ1-4, with TRBD1 as a possible D gene (5 bases). The CDR3 length is 14 residues. Germline values: CDR1 SGHVS, CDR2 FQNEAQ. The CDR3 nucleotides are TGTGCCAACAGCTTCAGTCAGGGTAGAGAAAAACTGTTTTTT. Translating it yields CANSFSQGREKLFF. Based on the CDR3 plus reference TRBV7-8 and TRBJ1-4, the full variable domain is GAGVSQSPRYKVAKRGQDVALRCDPISGHVSLFWYQQALGQGPEFLTYFQNEAQLDKSGLPSDRFFAERPEGSVSTLKIQRTQQEDSAVYLCANSFSQGREKLFFGSGTQLSVL.

Note on this clonotype: It may be a read error: a sequence one base away is much more abundant. V is TRBV2 and J is TRBJ2-5; TRBD1 aligns across 10 bases. V gave up 7 bases and J gave up 11 bases; unmatched junction bases: 13. CDR3 size: 14 residues. Per the germline V gene, CDR1 is SNHLY and CDR2 is FYNNEI. Here the CDR3 reads CASTGKTGGGEQYF. The CDR3 bases are TGTGCCAGCACGGGGAAGACAGGGGGCGGGGAGCAGTACTTC.

This clonotype was seen only a few times. The V gene is TRBV6-6, the J gene TRBJ1-4, with 9 nucleotides matching TRBD1. The CDR3 is made up of 15 amino acids. CDR1 and CDR2 (germline): MNHNY, SVGAGI (reference sequence). V lost 0 bases and J lost 7; bases outside the gene matches: 3. The DNA for the CDR3 is TGTGCCAGCAGTTACTCAAAGGACAGGGGTGAAAAACTGTTTTTT. Translated: CASSYSKDRGEKLFF.

This chain joins TRBV15 and TRBJ2-3; D not resolved. With 5 bases removed from V and 5 bases from J, the gap between germline ends came to 17 bases. Looked up from germline, CDR1 is LNHNV and CDR2 is YYDKDF (reference sequence). The CDR3 is made up of 15 amino acids. The CDR3 DNA sequence: TGTGCCACCAGCCCCCGGACGGGTAGTGGAGATACGCAGTATTTT. It is translated as CATSPRTGSGDTQYF.

This clonotype was seen a few times. V gene TRBV9 combines with J gene TRBJ2-7; 7 bases are shared with TRBD2. This CDR3 region has 16 residues. The V gene's germline CDR1 is SGDLS and CDR2 YYNGEE. The J segment lost 7 bases and the V segment lost 4 bases, leaving 17 bases of the junction unmatched. CDR3 coding DNA: TGTGCCAGCAGCCCCAGGAAAGGAGCGGGGTTGAGGGAGCAGTACTTC. Residues: CASSPRKGAGLREQYF.

This clonotype was detected many times. This chain connects TRBV24-1 to TRBJ2-1; 8 nucleotides agree with TRBD2. Germline V gene sequence: CDR1 KGHDR, CDR2 SFDVKD. This CDR3 comprises 16 residues. V gave up 7 bases and J gave up 5 bases; unmatched junction bases: 12. CDR3 bases: TGTGCCACCAGCCCCGGGGGGGGGCCAAGAAACAATGAGCAGTTCTTC. Translated, it gives CATSPGGGPRNNEQFF.

Turning to this clonotype: A much larger clone lies one base from this, so it may be a read error. This chain's CDR3 is CVSSLTGTVNEKLFF. The CDR3 coding sequence is TGTGTCAGCAGCTTAACCGGGACCGTCAATGAAAAACTGTTTTTT. The chain combines TRBV7-6 with TRBJ1-4; weak D call: TRBD1 (5 bases). This CDR3 region has 15 residues. Looked up from germline, CDR1 is SGHVS and CDR2 is FNYEAQ.

About this clonotype itself: This clone may be a read error of a much larger clone one base away. The conserved closing phenylalanine or tryptophan is absent in this CDR3, likely reflecting a read error. The rearrangement links TRBV7-8 to TRBJ2-4; D assignment may be TRBD1 or TRBD2 (5 bases each). Trimming left V 5 bases short and J 8 bases short, with 16 bases between. This CDR3 is 14 amino acids long. Germline V lookup: CDR1 SGHVS, CDR2 FQNEAQ. This CDR3 reads CASSPAGTGYIQYC. As DNA, the CDR3 is TGTGCCAGCAGCCCGGCCGGGACGGGCTACATTCAGTACTGC.

Ten or more counts support this clonotype. This chain joins TRBV6-2 or TRBV6-3 and TRBJ1-2, with D hard to call. The CDR3 is 10 residues long. V lost 8 bases and J lost 8, with 9 bases in between. CDR1 and CDR2 from the germline V gene are MNHEY and SVGEGT. CDR3 nucleotide sequence: TGTGCCAGCGGAGATCAGGGCTACACCTTC. Protein sequence: CASGDQGYTF.